Shown below are 24 T cell receptor beta chains from a single sample sequenced in a study of cytomegalovirus exposure and HLA in healthy donors. Amplification used 60 Vbeta primers and 13 Jbeta primers. Sequenced by immunoSEQ multiplex PCR; TCRdb stores in-frame clones only, minus some. The sample lists just over 150,000 clones; over 75% were seen once. The material sequenced was PBMCs. The receptors shown here come from a woman between 45 and 65 years old in good health and CMV-seropositive.

The V call is TRBV6-1, the J call TRBJ2-7, with a weak D call TRBD1 (6 bases). There are 14 residues in the CDR3. Trimming removed 5 bases at V and 1 base at J, with 12 bases between. The V gene's germline CDR1 is MNHNS and CDR2 SASEGT. CDR3 in DNA: TGTGCCAGCAGTCATGGGGGACATTCCTACGAGCAGTACTTC. This translates into CASSHGGHSYEQYF.

This chain joins TRBV19 and TRBJ2-3; possibly TRBD1 for D (6 bases). CDR3 size: 15 residues. Between the trimmed V and J ends, which lost 8 bases and 2 bases, there was a span of 17 bases. Germline CDR1 LNHDA, CDR2 SQIVND (reference sequence). The DNA for the CDR3 is TGTGCCAGTCGTCAGGGGTCGACCCCCACAGATACGCAGTATTTT. Protein product: CASRQGSTPTDTQYF.

This chain connects TRBV9 to TRBJ2-1, with TRBD2 matching 12 bases. CDR1 and CDR2 from the germline V gene are SGDLS and YYNGEE. The V and J ends lost 0 bases and 10 bases, in that order; junction bases with no gene match: 8. This CDR3 comprises 16 residues. The CDR3 DNA follows: TGTGCCAGCAGCGTAGGGCCTAGCGGGAGGGCCGGAGAGCAGTTCTTC. Amino acid sequence: CASSVGPSGRAGEQFF.

The chain uses TRBV2 and TRBJ1-2; 8 bases fit TRBD1. This CDR3 is 16 amino acids long. V was pared by 5 bases and J by 3 bases, with 11 bases of the junction left unmatched. Germline CDR1 is SNHLY and CDR2 is FYNNEI. CDR3 bases: TGTGCCAGCAGTACCGATGATGCGGGACAGGACTATGGCTACACCTTC. It specifies CASSTDDAGQDYGYTF.

The rearrangement links TRBV2 to TRBJ1-2, with D possibly TRBD1 on 5 matching bases. This CDR3 has 13 amino acids. The V gene lost 8 bases and the J gene lost 3 bases, with 13 bases spanning the gap. Germline V gene sequence: CDR1 SNHLY, CDR2 FYNNEI. CDR3 coding DNA: TGTGCCAGCTTCCTTACAGGAGACTATGGCTACACCTTC. It encodes CASFLTGDYGYTF.

The J gene is TRBJ2-5, the V gene TRBV5-1; 10 positions agree with TRBD2. The ends lost 0 bases at V and 0 bases at J; junction bases unmatched: 2. Germline CDR1 SGHRS, CDR2 YFSETQ. The CDR3 has 16 residues. CDR3 sequence: CASSLGTSGDQETQYF. In DNA form, the CDR3 reads TGCGCCAGCAGCTTGGGGACTAGCGGTGACCAAGAGACCCAGTACTTC.

V gene TRBV2 combines with J gene TRBJ1-2; no firm D call. The V and J ends lost 6 bases and 7 bases respectively, with 9 bases between them. Per germline, CDR1 SNHLY and CDR2 FYNNEI. The CDR3 is 11 amino acids. In DNA form, the CDR3 reads TGTGCCAGCAGCCCCGTTTCTGGCTACACCTTC. This encodes CASSPVSGYTF. The whole variable domain, filled in from reference TRBV2 and TRBJ1-2, reads EPEVTQTPSHQVTQMGQEVILRCVPISNHLYFYWYRQILGQKVEFLVSFYNNEISEKSEIFDDQFSVERPDGSNFTLKIRSTKLEDSAMYFCASSPVSGYTFGSGTRLTVV.

This sequence joins TRBV5-1 and TRBJ2-2; 12 bases line up with TRBD2. V lost 4 bases and J lost 1; bases outside the gene matches: 2. The CDR3 totals 16 residues. Germline CDR1 SGHRS, CDR2 YFSETQ. CDR3 sequence (DNA): TGCGCCAGCAGCCCGACTAGCGGGGGGAACACCGGGGAGCTGTTTTTT. Residues: CASSPTSGGNTGELFF.

The V gene is TRBV18, the J gene TRBJ2-5; 8 nucleotides line up with TRBD2. The CDR3 sequence is 17 residues long. CDR1 is KGHSH and CDR2 is LQKENI in the germline V gene. V dropped 5 bases and J dropped 1; count of bases not matched to a gene: 12. In nucleotides, the CDR3 is TGTGCCAGCTCAAGTTCCGGGACTAGAGAGGGCCAAGAGACCCAGTACTTC. It is translated as CASSSSGTREGQETQYF.

The gene calls are TRBV10-3 and TRBJ2-3, with 9 nucleotides matching TRBD2. V was clipped by 6 bases and J by 4 bases; unmatched bases: 8. Germline V gives CDR1 ENHRY, CDR2 SYGVKD. CDR3 length equals 15 residues. CDR3 DNA sequence: TGTGCCATCAGGACAGCTAGCGGGAACTCAGATACGCAGTATTTT. The encoded protein is CAIRTASGNSDTQYF.

The chain recombines TRBV7-9 with TRBJ2-7, with 8 nucleotides matching TRBD1. CDR1 SEHNR and CDR2 FQNEAQ come from the germline V gene (reference sequence). With 5 bases clipped from V and 6 bases from J, the junction kept 6 bases outside the gene matches. The CDR3 consists of 13 residues. The CDR3 DNA reads as TGTGCCAGCAGCCCTAACAGGGGGGCCGAGCAGTACTTC. Protein: CASSPNRGAEQYF.

V is TRBV7-4 and J is TRBJ2-7; 7 bases map to TRBD1. Germline V gene lookup returns CDR1 SGHVT and CDR2 SQSDAQ. V dropped 4 bases and J dropped 4; count of bases not matched to a gene: 25. The length of the CDR3 is 20 residues. CDR3 bases: TGTGCCAGCAGCTCCCTTTCGCTCGGAGACGGGACAGTTTTATCTTACGAGCAGTACTTC. This gives the protein CASSSLSLGDGTVLSYEQYF.

V gene TRBV27 combines with J gene TRBJ2-7; D gene uncertain. The germline V gene has CDR1 MNHEY and CDR2 SMNVEV (reference sequence). This CDR3 is built from 13 residues. With 5 bases removed from V and 2 bases from J, the gap between germline ends came to 10 bases. CDR3 loop: CASSPTSTYEQYF. Written as DNA, the CDR3 is TGTGCCAGCAGTCCCACATCCACCTACGAGCAGTACTTC.

This chain links TRBV5-1 with TRBJ1-1; 7 bases map to TRBD1. The J segment lost 2 bases and the V segment lost 4 bases, leaving 2 bases of the junction unmatched. Germline values: CDR1 SGHRS, CDR2 YFSETQ. The CDR3 covers 13 residues. CDR3 in amino acids: CASSRDSNTEAFF. CDR3 DNA: TGCGCCAGCAGCAGGGACAGCAACACTGAAGCTTTCTTT. Complete variable domain (other parts from reference TRBV5-1 and TRBJ1-1): KAGVTQTPRYLIKTRGQQVTLSCSPISGHRSVSWYQQTPGQGLQFLFEYFSETQRNKGNFPGRFSGRQFSNSRSEMNVSTLELGDSALYLCASSRDSNTEAFFGQGTRLTVV.

This chain connects TRBV19 to TRBJ2-3; no definite D call. V lost 9 bases and J 0 bases, leaving 13 bases between the germline ends. Germline-derived CDR1 and CDR2 are LNHDA and SQIVND (reference sequence). The CDR3 sequence is 14 residues long. The CDR3 protein is CASSDTVSTDTQYF. The DNA for the CDR3 is TGTGCCAGCTCCGACACCGTTAGCACAGATACGCAGTATTTT.

The chain combines TRBV4-1 with TRBJ2-4; 11 bases match TRBD2. Losses at the gene ends were 1 base for V and 6 bases for J; bases not matched to a gene: 2. The CDR3 has 15 residues. Germline CDR1 and CDR2: MGHRA and YSYEKL. The DNA for the CDR3 is TGCGCCAGCAGCCAAGCCGGACTAGCGGGAAACATTCAGTACTTC. Its translation is CASSQAGLAGNIQYF.

This clone appeared a few times. The rearrangement uses TRBV5-6 and TRBJ1-2; 9 bases map to TRBD1. The J segment lost 4 bases and the V segment lost 3 bases, leaving 7 bases of the junction unmatched. This CDR3 is 15 amino acids long. The germline gives CDR1 SGHDT, CDR2 YYEEEE. The CDR3 protein is CASSSPGQGAYGYTF. The CDR3 nucleotides are TGTGCCAGCAGCTCACCGGGACAGGGAGCCTATGGCTACACCTTC.

This clone was seen a handful of times. V usage is TRBV6-6 and J usage is TRBJ2-7; TRBD2 agrees at 8 bases. J gave up 4 bases and V 2 bases, and 7 bases lay outside the gene matches. The CDR3 totals 15 residues. Germline V lookup: CDR1 MNHNY, CDR2 SVGAGI (reference sequence). CDR3 DNA sequence: TGTGCCAGCAGTTACCCCGCCAGCGGGGGTTACGAGCAGTACTTC. Protein: CASSYPASGGYEQYF.

The sample holds one count of this clone. The chain carries TRBV28 and TRBJ2-7; a possible D gene is TRBD1 (6 bases). Looked up from germline, CDR1 is MDHEN and CDR2 is SYDVKM. The V end was cut by 6 bases, the J end by 4 bases, with 16 bases between. The CDR3 covers 14 residues. The CDR3 sequence: CASRAGDLYYEQYF. The CDR3 DNA reads as TGTGCCAGCAGGGCAGGGGACCTATATTACGAGCAGTACTTC. The whole variable domain, remainder taken from reference TRBV28 and TRBJ2-7, is DVKVTQSSRYLVKRTGEKVFLECVQDMDHENMFWYRQDPGLGLRLIYFSYDVKMKEKGDIPEGYSVSREKKERFSLILESASTNQTSMYLCASRAGDLYYEQYFGPGTRLTVT.

The J gene is TRBJ2-1, the V gene TRBV7-8; a weak D match, TRBD1 (6 bases). The CDR3 is 15 residues long. V lost 4 bases and J lost 0, with 10 bases in between. Per germline, CDR1 SGHVS and CDR2 FQNEAQ. Here the CDR3 reads CASSYGQPSYNEQFF. The CDR3 bases are TGTGCCAGCAGCTACGGACAGCCCTCCTACAATGAGCAGTTCTTC.

CDR3 DNA: TGTGCCAGCAGTTTCGAGAGCTCCTACGAGCAGTACTTC. Protein sequence: CASSFESSYEQYF. The chain uses TRBV27 and TRBJ2-7; D uncertain. This CDR3 spans 13 amino acids. The germline V gene encodes CDR1 MNHEY and CDR2 SMNVEV (reference sequence). The ends were cut back, 3 bases at V and 0 bases at J, with 6 bases in the middle.

The chain recombines TRBV28 with TRBJ1-1; D gene ambiguous. The CDR3 loop spans 14 amino acids. Looked up from germline, CDR1 is MDHEN and CDR2 is SYDVKM. V was cut by 6 bases and J by 2 bases, with 13 bases left in between. CDR3 sequence (DNA): TGTGCCAGCAGAAAGGGAGGGCCAAACACTGAAGCTTTCTTT. It codes for CASRKGGPNTEAFF.

V and J are TRBV6-6 and TRBJ1-4, with D unclear. This CDR3 region has 11 residues. Germline CDR1 and CDR2: MNHNY and SVGAGI (reference sequence). V gave up 7 bases and J gave up 14 bases, with 14 bases separating them. The CDR3 bases are TGTGCCAGCACCTTGACGGGGTGGCTGTTTTTT. This translates into CASTLTGWLFF.

In its sample, this clone was seen a few times. The V and J genes are TRBV10-3 and TRBJ2-7; 7 bases are a match to TRBD1. The CDR3 length is 14 residues. Germline assignment: CDR1 ENHRY and CDR2 SYGVKD. V trimming: 4 bases; J trimming: 4 bases; junction bases outside the gene matches: 7. In DNA form, the CDR3 reads TGTGCCATCAGTGGAGGGACAGAGAAATACGAGCAGTACTTC. Translated: CAISGGTEKYEQYF.